This T cell receptor (beta chain) stems from a study of CD8 T cells in ankylosing spondylitis. Study outcomes and limitations: Among TCR beta sequences, a motif of under 10 highly homologous variants appeared characteristic of ankylosing spondylitis blood. Both synovial fluid and blood in reactive arthritis had previously been reported to carry some motif variants.

V dropped 0 bases and J dropped 0 bases, with 15 bases sitting between them. From germline, CDR1 is DFQATT and CDR2 SNEGSKA (reference sequence). The CDR3 consists of 17 residues. Preparation of TCR beta libraries was done by quantitative 5'-RACE with molecular barcodes. Each CDR3 protein gets one entry after TCRdb re-called the 5' RACE reads with MiXCR. The repertoire includes about 440,000 distinct CDR3 sequences, roughly 17% of them detected once, and 0.95% to 1.1% sits in the top ten. This clonotype has just a few counts. Its antigen is still unknown. This receptor was taken from a male donor with ankylosing spondylitis. This rearrangement joins TRBV20-1 to TRBJ2-1, with D possibly being TRBD1 (6 bases). The sample comprised blood, either unsorted or a sorted T cell fraction (not recorded which). The chain's CDR3 is CSARDSQGSSSYNEQFF. Written as DNA, the CDR3 is TGCAGTGCTAGAGACTCGCAGGGGTCGAGCTCCTACAATGAGCAGTTCTTC.